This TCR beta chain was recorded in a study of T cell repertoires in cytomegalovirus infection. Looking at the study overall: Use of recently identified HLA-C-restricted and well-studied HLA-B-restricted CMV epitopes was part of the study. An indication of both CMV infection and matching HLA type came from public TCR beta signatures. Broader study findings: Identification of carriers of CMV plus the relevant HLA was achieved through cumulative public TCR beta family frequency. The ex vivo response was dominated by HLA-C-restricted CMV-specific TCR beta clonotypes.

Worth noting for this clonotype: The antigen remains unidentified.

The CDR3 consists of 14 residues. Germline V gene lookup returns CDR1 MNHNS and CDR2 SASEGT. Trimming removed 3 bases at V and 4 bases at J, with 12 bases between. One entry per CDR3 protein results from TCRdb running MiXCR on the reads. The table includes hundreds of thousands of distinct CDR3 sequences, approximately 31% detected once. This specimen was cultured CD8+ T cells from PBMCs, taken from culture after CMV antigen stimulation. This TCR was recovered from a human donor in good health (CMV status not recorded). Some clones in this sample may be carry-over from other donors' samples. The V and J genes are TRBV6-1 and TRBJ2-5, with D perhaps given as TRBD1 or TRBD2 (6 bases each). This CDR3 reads CASSEGGRPETQYF. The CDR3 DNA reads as TGTGCCAGCAGTGAGGGGGGCCGCCCAGAGACCCAGTACTTC.